This T cell receptor (beta chain) stems from a study of shared clonotypes between healthy human individuals (dated by TCRdb to 2018 to 2020). Study-wide context: The cohort comprised a couple of women and a few men aged 18 to 49 years. For each donor, CD4 naive and CD4 memory were each run on three plates, CD8 naive on two plates, and CD8 memory on one plate. To estimate repertoire size and how much clonotypes are shared between individuals, the study performed deep sequencing of blood TCR repertoires from roughly five healthy adults. Libraries were prepared and TCR repertoires were sequenced by different laboratories using diverse techniques, in order to increase sequencing depth and limit assay-specific biases. Leukapheresis yielded between about 0.94 and 9 billion PBMCs per donor.

The germline V gene provides CDR1 SNHLY and CDR2 FYNNEI. The germline ends are 8 bases apart after V is trimmed by 6 bases and J by 0 bases. The CDR3 runs 13 amino acids, cysteine and phenylalanine included. Just CDR3 DNA is preserved here, 39 bases in frame from base 1. The donors were healthy, HIV-negative adults who had no recently reported acute infections or vaccinations. Only Caucasian adults living in Nashville, Tennessee, USA were represented among the donors. CD4+ T cells were enriched through magnetic negative selection, after which naive cells were positively selected on CD45RA and the remaining negative fraction served as the memory subset. After blood collection by leukapheresis, PBMCs were isolated using Ficoll-Histopaque density gradient centrifugation and then cryopreserved in the vapor phase of liquid nitrogen. Purity and quantity of every magnetically sorted T cell population were checked by analytical flow cytometry. Each sorted fraction had its genomic DNA isolated and then quantified by UV absorbance on a Nanodrop 2000c.

Using the deep immunoSEQ assay, TCR CDR3 regions were amplified from genomic DNA by multiplex PCR. Extracted genomic DNA from each cell subset was distributed evenly across all wells of several immunoSEQ 96-well plates, and each plate was treated as a replicate. For sorted subsets, 200 to 250 ng of genomic DNA, equivalent to about 30,000 T cell genomes, went into each replicate PCR. The purified libraries were quantified using a Qubit 3.0 fluorometer, sized with a Bioanalyzer 2100, and then quantified again using the KAPA Library Quantification kit. Every immunoSEQ 96-well plate was sequenced on a dedicated single-read 150-cycle Illumina NextSeq 550 flow cell. Per the source publication's procedure: Because the immunoSEQ output held only junctional sequences and lacked quality scores, the filtering could not match the filtering applied to full-length reads. Sequences were annotated with PyIR, a Python wrapper for IgBLAST v1.9, using IMGT germline references to assign V/J genes and CDR3. Reads were filtered out if the reads had weak V/J assignments (E-value above 1e-6), no CDR3, stop codons, out-of-frame junctions, or ambiguous translated residues. A V3J clonotype was defined by an identical inferred V gene, J gene, and CDR3 amino acid sequence. Percentage overlap between repertoires was calculated by dividing the number of shared unique clonotypes by the size of the smaller repertoire. RTK rarefaction, the Chao1 estimator, and Recon v2.1 estimates of unobserved clonotypes were used to assess repertoire richness. Generation probabilities for all TCRbeta clonotypes obtained by the gDNA method from a few donors were computed using OLGA. Sourced from immuneACCESS, this table was stored by TCRdb with only in-frame sequences that have V and J called. A share of the clones is absent; for the studies checked, an unresolved V gene accounts for under half, and the remainder has no known explanation. V, J and clone size reflect that table, while D and trimming were determined from the DNA. The sample table lists 850,000 to 1,200,000 clones, about 77% of them with a count of one. Of the sample, approximately 1.5% falls within the top ten clones.

In the case of this clone: Its target antigen remains unknown. A far larger clone is one nucleotide away, so this likely arose from a read error. The same CDR3 also results from other DNA sequences found in this sample.

What the work shows at the level of the full study, not this receptor alone: Even with the large sequencing depth, rarefaction of the sorted-subset datasets indicated that sequencing was incomplete. Naive subsets generally had larger estimated clonotype richness than memory subsets. Sharing across several donors was observed for roughly 5% of naive CD4, 3% to 3.5% of naive CD8, about 2.3% of memory CD4, and roughly 0.4% of memory CD8 clonotypes. Pairwise subsampling indicated that sequencing depth was expected to affect the degree of clonotype sharing among donors. Clonotypes shared by all four sorted-subset donors showed higher generation probabilities than non-shared clonotypes. Sampling was limited to blood, and TCR repertoires in tissue likely differ from TCR repertoires in blood. The small number of donors limited the genetic and exposure-history diversity represented.

The sequence links TRBV2 to TRBJ1-1; the D gene cannot be resolved reliably. Sequenced material: memory CD4+ T cells sorted from blood. The cell subset or site label on this specimen signifies: CD45RA-negative fraction. The source is a man younger than 35 in good health. This receptor has the CDR3 CASSPSMNTEAFF. The bases are TGTGCCAGCAGCCCTAGTATGAACACTGAAGCTTTCTTT.